The clone carrying this T cell receptor beta chain has only a few counts. Its antigen is not known. Distinct nucleotide sequences in the sample also encode this CDR3. This specimen comes from a study of beta chain features in type 1 diabetes. Study-level results: Type 1 diabetes patients showed a moderate but significant shortening of TCRB CDR3s in all four CD4+ subsets.

Of the isolated RNA, all was reverse transcribed, and so the sequenced material was expressed TCRB transcripts. TCRdb's table, derived via immunoSEQ multiplex PCR, lists solely in-frame clones and lacks some. The table shows some 350,000 clones, with 8% to 10% occurring only once. This clonotype was obtained from a man aged 25 to 40 with type 1 diabetes. Sequencing used central memory CD4+ T cells from blood.

The CDR3 reads CASSLGLAGDEQYF. For the CDR3, the DNA is TGCGCCAGCAGCTTAGGACTAGCGGGAGACGAGCAGTACTTC. V usage is TRBV5-1 and J usage is TRBJ2-7; 13 bases are a match to TRBD2. This CDR3 has 14 amino acids. Trimming at V came to 2 bases and at J to 5 bases, leaving 1 base not matched to a gene. Germline values: CDR1 SGHRS, CDR2 YFSETQ.